This T cell receptor beta chain was found in a study of blood T cell repertoires in COVID-19. The overall study: The origin of the acute and convalescent COVID-19 samples was the United States, Italy and Spain. Nucleic acid was either cDNA or gDNA, and it came from T cells, B-cell-depleted T cells, or PBMCs.

Between the trimmed V and J ends, which lost 1 base and 10 bases, there was a span of 5 bases. This CDR3 contains 11 residues. Per the original data handling: Estimation of nucleated cell counts relied on the amplification of reference gene primers. Using immunoSEQ multiplex PCR, the repertoire was profiled, and TCRdb retains in-frame clones only, with some absent. The DNA was the basis for D and trimming; V, J and clone size are from that table. The table records around 130,000 clones, 82% of them present only once. This sequence joins TRBV12-3 or TRBV12-4 and TRBJ2-1; no definite D call. The specimen sequenced was peripheral blood. This clonotype was obtained from a woman in her 70s with acute or convalescent COVID-19. The CDR3, as DNA: TGTGCCAGCAGTTTAGTCGGGGAGCAGTTCTTC. This gives the protein CASSLVGEQFF.